This T cell receptor (beta chain) was sequenced for a study of PD-1 blockade in classical Hodgkin lymphoma. Study conclusions and caveats: Compared with healthy donors, newly diagnosed patients reportedly showed lower baseline TCR diversity. Patients excluded were those beginning nivolumab under 1 year after ASCT.

Germline-derived CDR1 and CDR2 are MDHEN and SYDVKM. The CDR3 covers 14 residues. V lost 6 bases and J lost 8, with 16 bases in between. As to time point: cycle 4 day 1 (C4D1), after five to seven weeks of nivolumab. All patients relapsed after autologous stem cell transplantation, and brentuximab vedotin exposure varied. For this clone: Antigen unknown.

The assay was immunoSEQ multiplex PCR, and TCRdb's table has in-frame clones only and misses some. The table has 7,000 to 8,500 clones, over 60% seen once. Sequenced material: peripheral blood mononuclear cells (PBMCs), taken before the fourth cycle of nivolumab. The chain combines TRBV28 with TRBJ1-4, with D unclear. The TCR was taken from a human donor with classical Hodgkin lymphoma. CDR3 loop: CASSLATVREKLFF. In DNA form, the CDR3 reads TGTGCCAGCAGCCTTGCGACGGTACGCGAAAAACTGTTTTTT.